This section outlines one T cell receptor beta chain sequence together with its context. This clonotype was detected only once. The clone's antigen remains unknown. It has no much larger one-base neighbor in the sample; base qualities were not kept. The library was prepared using 5' RACE. These reads were obtained on an Illumina HiSeq 2500. A second PCR of about 6 to 11 cycles was performed with a sample-barcoded 5' primer and a J-beta primer mix. A unique molecular identifier was introduced onto each TCR beta cDNA molecule by a template-switch 5' adaptor carrying 12 random nucleotides. Each sample yielded at least 3 million CDR3-containing paired-end reads. The Mint cDNA synthesis kit, primed by a TRBC-specific oligonucleotide, was used to synthesize first-strand cDNA from all RNA. All cDNA was treated with uracil-DNA glycosylase and then went through a first 18-cycle PCR with the universal primers M1SS and BC2_uni_R. The authors' analysis ran thus. Each sample was normalized by randomly selecting 1 million high-quality reads, each carrying a distinct molecular identifier. Instead of being binned into consensus sequences, reads that shared molecular identifiers were thrown out. MiTCR, set to a Q25 quality threshold and the strictest error-elimination algorithm, was used for CDR3 identification, clonotype clustering and error correction. A nonparametric unseen species model using Euler transformation provided a lower-bound estimate of total TCR beta diversity. The public reads were reprocessed in TCRdb via fastp at Q25 and MiXCR, keeping in-frame beta chains. Records with the same CDR3 protein are collapsed into one entry carrying the most frequent genes and DNA. The V and J calls here are based on TCRdb, not the publication. The sample table contains 1.5 million to 1.9 million distinct CDR3 sequences; only one count was recorded for roughly 43% of them. The top ten clones comprise approximately 4.1% of the sample.

This sample stems from a study of blood T cells in healthy people across ages (dated by TCRdb to between 2014 and 2017). About the investigation overall: In model experiments, template switching captured about one uniquely barcoded TCR beta cDNA molecule for every two T cells. To track age-related changes in TCR beta repertoire diversity, the study relied on deep sequencing normalized with unique cDNA molecular identifiers. Donors were grouped into four age groups: young (average about 15 years), middle-aged (39), aged (62) and long-lived (over 80). To avoid experimental bias, donors of different ages were spread randomly across the sequencing lanes. The study analyzed two additional independent replicas of 1 million unique cDNA reads from the same blood draw for two donors, one aged 18 to 29 and one aged 80 or older. Study-wide findings and limitations: As age increased, observed TCR beta diversity per million T cells dropped in a roughly linear way, and a significant reduction was already evident by age about 40. Compared with the aged group, more naive CD4+ T cells, fewer expanded clones and increased TCR diversity were shown by the long-lived group, suggesting age selection. Because profiling used bulk unsorted PBMCs, naive and antigen-experienced compartments could not be compared conclusively. Total diversity estimates from one million sequenced T cells were considered lower bounds and underestimates. Because donor CMV infection status was unknown, age-related changes in expanded clonotypes were potentially confounded. Observed TCR beta diversity correlated strongly with the percentage of naive T cells measured by flow cytometry.

Systemically healthy Caucasian individuals from Russia, around 38 in total and aged about 6 to 95 years, were included as donors. Each donor gave around 9.9 milliliters of peripheral blood, collected into EDTA-treated Vacutainer tubes. Ficoll-Paque density-gradient centrifugation was used to isolate PBMCs, with at least 7 million per sample. Total RNA was extracted from PBMCs with Trizol reagent, with at least 6 micrograms obtained per sample. For every donor, an aliquot of PBMCs went through flow cytometry to measure the percentages of naive CD45RAhigh/CD27high T cells. The CDR3, from cysteine to phenylalanine, totals 15 residues. Only the CDR3 portion is preserved as DNA: 45 bases, with reading frame beginning at the first base. CDR1 is given as MNHNY and CDR2 as SVGAGI, both from the germline V gene (reference sequence). V loses 2 bases of germline sequence and J loses 0 bases, and the interval between the two ends is 8 bases.

The chain couples TRBV6-6 to TRBJ1-5; there is no confident call for the D gene. The sequence derives from a woman between 18 and 29 years old in good health. Sequencing was performed on blood. The sequence in DNA is TGTGCCAGCAGTTACCCGGGCCATAGCAATCAGCCCCAGCATTTT. Its amino acids are CASSYPGHSNQPQHF.